This T cell receptor beta chain came from a study of OX40 agonist ivuxolimab in advanced cancers. Looking at the study overall: Of mixed ages from about 20 to 80 and averaging about 56 years, the group was about 80% male. Past anti-PD-1, anti-PD-L1 or anti-CTLA-4 therapy was accepted, and roughly 37% had received some. Findings and limits, study-wide: There was clonal expansion of CD4+ and CD8+ blood T cells by week 6 at 0.1 to 3.0 mg/kg.

Autoimmune disease history or systemic immunosuppression excluded patients. Sequencing used immunoSEQ multiplex PCR; TCRdb keeps in-frame clones, though not all of them. The data hold some 74,000 clones, with roughly 90% observed a single time. CDR3 size: 15 residues. CDR1 and CDR2 (germline): MDHEN, SYDVKM. In the case of this clone: The antigen is not known.

The receptor's source is an adult with an advanced solid tumor such as melanoma, head and neck, liver or kidney cancer. This sequence joins TRBV28 and TRBJ2-5; weak D call: TRBD2 (6 bases). The J call is uncertain, as TRBJ2-7 better fits the DNA end. The sequencing used CD4+ or CD8+ T cells sorted from blood, collected in a trial of the OX40 agonist ivuxolimab. The CDR3 here is CASSLRGHSSYEQYF. The DNA of the CDR3 is TGTGCCAGCAGTCTGCGGGGTCACAGCTCCTACGAGCAGTACTTC.